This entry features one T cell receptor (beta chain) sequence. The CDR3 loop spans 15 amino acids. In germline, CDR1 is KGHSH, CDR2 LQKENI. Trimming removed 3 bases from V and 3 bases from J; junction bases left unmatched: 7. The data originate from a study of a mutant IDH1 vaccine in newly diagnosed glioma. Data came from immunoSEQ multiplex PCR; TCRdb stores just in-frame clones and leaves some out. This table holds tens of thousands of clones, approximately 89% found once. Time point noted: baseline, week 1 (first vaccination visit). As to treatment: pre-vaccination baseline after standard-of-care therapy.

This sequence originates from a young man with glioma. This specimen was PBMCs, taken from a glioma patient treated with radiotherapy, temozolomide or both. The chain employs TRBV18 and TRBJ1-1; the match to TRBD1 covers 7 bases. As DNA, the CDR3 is TGTGCCAGCTCACCCCGGACAGGTGGGGACACTGAAGCTTTCTTT. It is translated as CASSPRTGGDTEAFF.